A selection of T cell receptor beta chains follows, all from one sample in a study of shared clonotypes between healthy human individuals. Clones were read by immunoSEQ multiplex PCR, and TCRdb kept only the in-frame ones, dropping some. The table records over 2 million clones, 85% to 95% of them present only once. Sequencing was carried out using naive CD8+ T cells sorted from blood. Source of these receptors: a man aged 18 to 29 in good health. Each CDR3 is given with its conserved first and last residue. Fields, in order: J gene, V gene, D gene, CDR3 protein, CDR3 DNA. A D gene is named only where the DNA matches it firmly.

TRBJ2-1	TRBV4-3	TRBD1	CASSLTGDSYNEQFF	TGCGCCAGCAGCCTGACAGGGGACTCCTACAATGAGCAGTTCTTC
TRBJ2-2	TRBV7-9	TRBD2	CASSPPELAGGAGELFF	TGTGCCAGCAGCCCACCTGAGCTAGCGGGAGGCGCCGGGGAGCTGTTTTTT
TRBJ2-5	TRBV5-6	.	CASSLGGRWLGEETQYF	TGTGCCAGCAGCTTGGGGGGCCGGTGGCTGGGAGAGGAGACCCAGTACTTC
TRBJ2-3	TRBV7-9	.	CASSLRRDGTDTQYF	TGTGCCAGCAGCTTACGGCGGGATGGTACAGATACGCAGTATTTT
TRBJ2-5	TRBV5-5	.	CASSLTGGTQYF	TGTGCCAGCAGCTTGACTGGCGGGACCCAGTACTTC
TRBJ2-7	TRBV15	TRBD2	CATSRGEGQYEQYF	TGTGCCACCAGCAGAGGGGAGGGGCAGTACGAGCAGTACTTC
TRBJ2-7	TRBV6-5	.	CASSYSGGAGGEQYF	TGTGCCAGCAGTTACTCTGGGGGGGCCGGGGGCGAGCAGTACTTC
TRBJ1-3	TRBV5-6	.	CASSLGDGNTIYF	TGTGCCAGCAGCTTGGGAGACGGAAACACCATATATTTT
TRBJ2-2	TRBV7-3	.	CASSLLENTGELFF	TGTGCCAGCAGCTTACTAGAGAACACCGGGGAGCTGTTTTTT
TRBJ1-6	TRBV27	.	CASSLSSQGPGSPLHF	TGTGCCAGCAGTTTATCGTCGCAGGGGCCGGGTTCACCCCTCCACTTT
TRBJ1-5	TRBV6-1	.	CASGGGLDWNQPQHF	TGTGCCAGCGGGGGGGGGCTTGATTGGAATCAGCCCCAGCATTTT
TRBJ1-2	TRBV19	.	CASTSQPGPGDYGYTF	TGTGCCAGTACCTCCCAACCGGGACCGGGGGACTATGGCTACACCTTC
TRBJ2-7	TRBV4-1	.	CASSQVPPGANDEQYF	TGCGCCAGCAGCCAAGTTCCCCCGGGGGCAAACGACGAGCAGTACTTC
TRBJ2-7	TRBV28	TRBD1	CASSPRDSVYEQYF	TGTGCCAGCAGTCCACGGGACAGTGTCTACGAGCAGTACTTC
TRBJ1-2	TRBV30	TRBD1	CAWGPTRDRGLGYTF	TGTGCCTGGGGGCCGACCCGGGACAGGGGACTTGGCTACACCTTC
TRBJ1-1	TRBV30	.	CAWSPHPNTEAFF	TGTGCCTGGAGTCCCCACCCGAACACTGAAGCTTTCTTT
TRBJ2-1	TRBV28	.	CASTPAGTYNEQFF	TGTGCCAGCACCCCAGCGGGTACCTACAATGAGCAGTTCTTC